This TCR beta chain is from a study of blood T cell repertoires in COVID-19. Across the whole study: COVID-19 samples from acute and convalescent phases originated in the United States, Italy and Spain.

The CDR3 spans 12 residues. V gave up 4 bases and J gave up 1 base, with 7 bases separating them. The germline V gene encodes CDR1 SQVTM and CDR2 ANQGSEA. Only in-frame clones appear in the TCRdb table, and some are missing; sequencing was by immunoSEQ multiplex PCR. The table has roughly 300,000 clones, around 80% seen once. The chain combines TRBV29-1 with TRBJ1-2, with unresolved D. The sequenced material came from peripheral blood. The TCR was taken from a woman between 50 and 59 years old with acute or convalescent COVID-19. Here the CDR3 reads CSVARGNYGYTF. The CDR3 bases are TGCAGCGTTGCTCGGGGTAACTATGGCTACACCTTC.